Presented here are 26 T cell receptor beta chains from one specimen sequenced in a study of blood T cells in healthy people across ages. Next came a second PCR, run for about 6 to 12 cycles, which used a sample-barcoded 5' primer along with a J-beta primer mix. TCRdb passed the 5' RACE reads through MiXCR, listing each CDR3 protein once. This sample has 1.2 million to 1.5 million distinct CDR3 sequences, with roughly 45% found just once. Sample: blood. Receptors were obtained from a woman aged 18-35 years in good health.

The chain has TRBV30 and TRBJ2-7, with a possible D match to TRBD1 (6 bases). Trimming took off 5 bases at V and 6 bases at J, with 14 bases between the two ends. The CDR3 loop spans 12 amino acids. Germline V gene lookup returns CDR1 GTSNPN and CDR2 SVGIG (reference sequence). CDR3 DNA: TGTGCCTGGGAAGGGGGATGGTTCGAGCAGTACTTC. This sequence encodes CAWEGGWFEQYF.

On this clonotype itself: This clone may be a read error of a much larger clone one base away. This chain uses TRBV28 with TRBJ2-1; TRBD1 might be the D (5 bases). Germline V CDR1 and CDR2: MDHEN, SYDVKM. V shed 8 bases and J shed 11 bases, with 13 bases lying between them. The CDR3 loop spans 11 amino acids. DNA for the CDR3: TGTGCCAGCCAACAGGAAACTAAGCAGTTCTTC. Encoded protein: CASQQETKQFF.

The chain has TRBV3-1 and TRBJ1-2; D might be TRBD1 (5 bases). The V end was cut by 6 bases, the J end by 2 bases, with 16 bases between. CDR1 is LGHDT, CDR2 YNNKEL, per germline (reference sequence). This CDR3 spans 15 amino acids. CDR3 in DNA: TGTGCCAGCAGGCTCGGCGGCAGGGAAAACTATGGCTACACCTTC. Translated, it gives CASRLGGRENYGYTF.

The table lists this clonotype with a few counts. This rearrangement joins TRBV2 to TRBJ2-1, with TRBD2 identical over 10 bases. This CDR3 is 17 amino acids long. J was trimmed by 4 bases and V by 6 bases; bases with no gene match: 12. The germline CDR1 and CDR2 sequences are SNHLY and FYNNEI. CDR3 in amino acids: CASRPDLAGGIYNEQFF. For the CDR3, the DNA is TGTGCCAGCAGACCGGACTTAGCGGGAGGCATATACAATGAGCAGTTCTTC.

The V gene is TRBV20-1, the J gene TRBJ2-1; TRBD2 matches at 11 bases. CDR1 is DFQATT and CDR2 is SNEGSKA in the germline V gene (reference sequence). V gave up 3 bases and J gave up 9 bases; unmatched junction bases: 7. The CDR3 extends over 14 amino acids. The CDR3 sequence: CSARVSGRVGEQFF. The CDR3 DNA is TGCAGTGCTAGGGTTAGCGGGAGGGTTGGTGAGCAGTTCTTC.

The V gene is TRBV7-2, the J gene TRBJ2-7, with a possible D match to TRBD1 (6 bases). The DNA end is a closer match to TRBJ2-5, so the J assignment may be wrong. The V gene's germline CDR1 is SGHTA and CDR2 FQGNSA. The CDR3 has 15 residues. The CDR3 nucleotides read TGTGCCAGCAGCTTAAGGGGCTCAGGGGCGGAGACCCAGTACTTC. Amino acids: CASSLRGSGAETQYF.

This clonotype appeared a few times. The chain couples TRBV25-1 to TRBJ2-7, with D unresolved. Germline V gene lookup returns CDR1 MGHDK and CDR2 SYGVNS. The germline V and J ends were trimmed by 4 bases and 2 bases, with 15 bases remaining between them. The CDR3 consists of 15 residues. The CDR3 region is CASSARTVRTYEQYF. CDR3 coding DNA: TGTGCCAGCAGTGCTCGTACGGTTCGAACCTACGAGCAGTACTTC.

This clonotype turned up a few times. CDR3 sequence: CSAGGTVSYEQYF. For the CDR3, the DNA is TGCAGCGCAGGGGGGACGGTTTCCTACGAGCAGTACTTC. The chain is built from TRBV29-1 and TRBJ2-7; tentatively, D is TRBD1 (7 bases). The CDR3 consists of 13 residues. V was pared by 7 bases and J by 1 base, with 14 bases between. In germline, CDR1 is SQVTM, CDR2 ANQGSEA.

This clonotype was seen repeatedly, ten times or more. DNA for the CDR3: TGTGCCAGCAGCCAACAAGATGGAGGGACAGATACGCAGTATTTT. Its translation: CASSQQDGGTDTQYF. The chain recombines TRBV4-2 with TRBJ2-3; D is perhaps TRBD2 (6 bases). The CDR3 has 15 residues. Germline-derived CDR1 and CDR2 are LGHNA and YNFKEQ. Trimming stripped 2 bases from V and 3 bases from J, with 12 bases between.

To note about this clonotype: This may stem from a read error, because a much larger clone lies one nucleotide away. This chain uses TRBV6-5 with TRBJ2-5; no clear D gene. CDR1 is MNHEY and CDR2 is SVGAGI in the germline V gene. The CDR3 is 12 amino acids. V was cut by 8 bases and J by 11 bases, with 18 bases left in between. The CDR3 sequence: CASLAVYNEQYF. For the CDR3, the DNA is TGTGCCAGCCTGGCGGTCTACAATGAGCAGTACTTC.

In regard to this clonotype: At one of its ends the junction is not consistent with the germline gene, which may arise from a read error. The chain couples TRBV9 to TRBJ2-7; 7 positions agree with TRBD2. Germline CDR1 is SGDLS and CDR2 is YYNGEE. The CDR3 has 17 amino acids. The CDR3 region has the DNA TGTGCCAGCAGCGCCCGCGTCGAGGCTAGCGGAACCTACGGGCAGTACTTC. It specifies CASSARVEASGTYGQYF.

The chain has TRBV12-5 and TRBJ2-5; TRBD1 might be the D (5 bases). Judging by the DNA end, TRBJ2-7 fits better; the J call may be wrong. In germline, CDR1 is LGHNT, CDR2 FRNRAP. The CDR3 has 16 residues. The CDR3 sequence: CASGLVLGLGAYEQYF. The CDR3, as DNA: TGTGCTAGTGGTTTGGTACTCGGGTTAGGGGCCTACGAGCAGTACTTC.

V gene TRBV9 combines with J gene TRBJ2-3, with D unclear. CDR1 is SGDLS, CDR2 YYNGEE, per germline. The CDR3 extends over 15 amino acids. V dropped 0 bases and J dropped 1 base, with 9 bases sitting between them. This CDR3 is CASSVAPTGTDTQYF. For the CDR3, the DNA is TGTGCCAGCAGCGTAGCACCGACCGGCACAGATACGCAGTATTTT.

This clonotype was seen a handful of times. The CDR3 bases are TGTGCCAGCACCCTACAGGGTCAGATCACTGAAGCTTTCTTT. This encodes CASTLQGQITEAFF. V gene TRBV7-8 combines with J gene TRBJ1-1; D might be TRBD1 (6 bases). The V end was cut by 7 bases, the J end by 4 bases, with 16 bases between. Per germline, CDR1 SGHVS and CDR2 FQNEAQ. The CDR3 is 14 residues long.

The V gene is TRBV5-1, the J gene TRBJ2-7; TRBD2 aligns across 9 bases. The CDR3 is 16 amino acids. The V segment lost 2 bases and the J segment 3 bases; nucleotides outside the gene matches: 9. Germline-derived CDR1 and CDR2 are SGHRS and YFSETQ. The CDR3, as DNA: TGCGCCAGCAGCTTCGGGGTAGCGGGGGAGCTCTACGAGCAGTACTTC. Translated: CASSFGVAGELYEQYF.

V and J are TRBV27 and TRBJ1-1; possible D gene TRBD1, 6 bases. The germline V gene encodes CDR1 MNHEY and CDR2 SMNVEV (reference sequence). The CDR3 consists of 15 residues. Deletions cut 2 bases from V and 2 bases from J, with 12 bases between. The CDR3 DNA sequence: TGTGCCAGCAGTTTAGATGTCAGGGGCAACACTGAAGCTTTCTTT. Protein sequence: CASSLDVRGNTEAFF.

This chain links TRBV27 with TRBJ2-1; 9 bases map to TRBD2. With 5 bases clipped from V and 12 bases from J, the junction kept 5 bases outside the gene matches. In germline, CDR1 is MNHEY, CDR2 SMNVEV (reference sequence). CDR3 length: 12 residues. For the CDR3, the DNA is TGTGCCAGCAGTCCCGCGACTAGCGGGCAGTTCTTC. Amino acid sequence: CASSPATSGQFF.

This clonotype was observed once. The chain couples TRBV30 to TRBJ1-1; perhaps TRBD1 as D (6 bases). Trimming shortened V by 0 bases and J by 5 bases, and 16 bases separated the two germline ends. Germline assignment: CDR1 GTSNPN and CDR2 SVGIG (reference sequence). This CDR3 is 15 amino acids long. CDR3 region: CAWSVFGGAWTEAFF. The CDR3 nucleotides read TGTGCCTGGAGTGTATTTGGGGGGGCGTGGACTGAAGCTTTCTTT.

This clonotype was seen a few times. CDR3 region: CASSYSIKGETQYF. CDR3 sequence (DNA): TGTGCCAGCAGTTACTCGATAAAGGGAGAGACCCAGTACTTC. This chain connects TRBV6-6 to TRBJ2-5; D remains unclear. The CDR3 is made up of 14 amino acids. Between the trimmed V and J ends, which lost 0 bases and 4 bases, there was a span of 9 bases. Germline V gives CDR1 MNHNY, CDR2 SVGAGI (reference sequence).

The gene calls are TRBV16 and TRBJ1-2; the match to TRBD1 covers 7 bases. The V and J ends lost 5 bases and 4 bases, in that order; junction bases with no gene match: 4. The CDR3 is 13 residues long. CDR1 and CDR2 (germline): KGHSY, FQNENV. CDR3 in DNA: TGTGCCAGCAGCAAGGGGGCGTCCTATGGCTACACCTTC. Residues: CASSKGASYGYTF.

This clonotype was seen more than once but under ten times. The chain couples TRBV10-3 to TRBJ2-3, with 11 bases lining up with TRBD2. From germline, CDR1 is ENHRY and CDR2 SYGVKD. The CDR3 contains 16 residues. Trimming took 3 bases from V and 0 from J; bases not matched to a gene: 2. The DNA for the CDR3 is TGTGCCATCAGTGAAACTAGCGGGGGAAGCACAGATACGCAGTATTTT. As protein: CAISETSGGSTDTQYF.

V and J are TRBV7-6 and TRBJ2-1; 10 bases line up with TRBD2. The CDR3 consists of 17 residues. The germline gives CDR1 SGHVS, CDR2 FNYEAQ. V was clipped by 3 bases and J by 5 bases; unmatched bases: 10. As DNA, the CDR3 is TGTGCCAGCAGCTTTCTTGTCTCTAGCGGGGGTAACAATGAGCAGTTCTTC. This sequence encodes CASSFLVSSGGNNEQFF. Filled out from reference TRBV7-6 and TRBJ2-1, the complete variable domain reads GAGVSQSPRYKVTKRGQDVALRCDPISGHVSLYWYRQALGQGPEFLTYFNYEAQQDKSGLPNDRFSAERPEGSISTLTIQRTEQRDSAMYRCASSFLVSSGGNNEQFFGPGTRLTVL.

This CDR3 is CASPSPGGRQDYGYTF. Here the CDR3 DNA reads TGTGCCAGCCCGTCCCCCGGGGGGCGTCAAGACTATGGCTACACCTTC. The V and J genes are TRBV6-1 and TRBJ1-2; a weak D match, TRBD1 (6 bases). CDR3 length: 16 amino acids. Trimming removed 8 bases from V and 3 bases from J, with 22 bases in between. CDR1 is MNHNS, CDR2 SASEGT, per germline.

The rearrangement joins TRBV7-2 to TRBJ1-2; D remains ambiguous. Germline lookup yields CDR1 SGHTA and CDR2 FQGNSA. Trimming took 5 bases from V and 0 from J, leaving 13 bases between them. The CDR3 sequence is 15 residues long. The CDR3 here is CASSLDGEANYGYTF. The CDR3 DNA sequence: TGTGCCAGCAGCCTGGACGGGGAAGCTAACTATGGCTACACCTTC. The full variable domain, its missing parts supplied by reference TRBV7-2 and TRBJ1-2, is GAGVSQSPSNKVTEKGKDVELRCDPISGHTALYWYRQSLGQGLEFLIYFQGNSAPDKSGLPSDRFSAERTGGSVSTLTIQRTQQEDSAVYLCASSLDGEANYGYTFGSGTRLTVV.

This clonotype was counted only a few times. The chain couples TRBV12-3 or TRBV12-4 to TRBJ2-7; 9 nucleotides agree with TRBD1. This CDR3 region has 15 residues. The ends lost 2 bases at V and 6 bases at J; junction bases unmatched: 8. Written as DNA, the CDR3 is TGTGCCAGCAGTTTAACAGGGGGCGGATTTAGCGAGCAGTACTTC. It is translated as CASSLTGGGFSEQYF.

V usage is TRBV21-1 and J usage is TRBJ2-1; the D segment call TRBD2 is taken from the table without a DNA check. TRBV21-1 represents a pseudogene. CDR3 length: 15 amino acids. As DNA, the CDR3 is TGTGCCAGCAGCAGGTCTGAGGACCAGCGCAATGAGCAGTTCTTC. This sequence encodes CASSRSEDQRNEQFF.